This TCR beta chain was captured by sequencing in a study of cytomegalovirus exposure and HLA in healthy donors. With 60 Vbeta and 13 Jbeta primers, the PCR was carried out. TCRdb's copy holds only in-frame clones and misses some; the assay was immunoSEQ multiplex PCR. The sample gives 120,000 to 150,000 clones, roughly four fifths of which show up once; 1.5% to 2% is in the top ten. Germline-derived CDR1 and CDR2 are SNHLY and FYNNEI. The CDR3 is 13 amino acids. Deletions cut 4 bases from V and 5 bases from J, with 11 bases between. This clone was seen a few times. No antigen is known for it. General study findings and limits: For cytomegalovirus status, the classifier reportedly gave diagnoses with high specificity and sensitivity. Common viral pathogens (according to a later analysis) appeared linked to several of the most significant clusters.

The sequencing input was PBMCs. This receptor was taken from a female donor in good health and CMV-seronegative. The chain uses TRBV2 and TRBJ1-2; D gene ambiguous. CDR3 loop: CASSGSRIYGYTF. CDR3 nucleotide sequence: TGTGCCAGCAGTGGGAGTCGCATTTATGGCTACACCTTC.